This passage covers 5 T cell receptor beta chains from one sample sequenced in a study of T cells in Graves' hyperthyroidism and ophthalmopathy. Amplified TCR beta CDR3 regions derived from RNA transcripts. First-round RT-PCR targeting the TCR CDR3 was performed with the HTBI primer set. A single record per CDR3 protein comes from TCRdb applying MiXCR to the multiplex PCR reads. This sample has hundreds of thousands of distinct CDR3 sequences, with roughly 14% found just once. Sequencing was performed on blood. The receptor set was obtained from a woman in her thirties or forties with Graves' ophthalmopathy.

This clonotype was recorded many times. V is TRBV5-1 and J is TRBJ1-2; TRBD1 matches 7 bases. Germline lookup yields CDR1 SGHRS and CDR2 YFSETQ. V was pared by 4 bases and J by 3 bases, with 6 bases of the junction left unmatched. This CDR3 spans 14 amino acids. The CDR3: CASSQTGEDYGYTF. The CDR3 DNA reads TGCGCCAGCAGCCAAACAGGGGAGGACTATGGCTACACCTTC.

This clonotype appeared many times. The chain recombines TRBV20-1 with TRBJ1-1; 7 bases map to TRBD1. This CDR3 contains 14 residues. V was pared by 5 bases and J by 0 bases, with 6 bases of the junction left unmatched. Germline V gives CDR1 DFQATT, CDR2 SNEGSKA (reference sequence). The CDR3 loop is CSARDSQMNTEAFF. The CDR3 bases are TGCAGTGCTCGGGACAGCCAAATGAACACTGAAGCTTTCTTT.

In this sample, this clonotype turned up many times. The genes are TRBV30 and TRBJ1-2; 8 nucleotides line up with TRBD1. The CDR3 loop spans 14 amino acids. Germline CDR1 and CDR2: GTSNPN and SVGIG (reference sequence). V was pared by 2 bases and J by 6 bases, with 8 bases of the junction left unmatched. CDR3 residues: CAWSPPGGRNGYTF. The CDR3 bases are TGTGCCTGGAGTCCCCCAGGGGGCCGTAATGGCTACACCTTC.

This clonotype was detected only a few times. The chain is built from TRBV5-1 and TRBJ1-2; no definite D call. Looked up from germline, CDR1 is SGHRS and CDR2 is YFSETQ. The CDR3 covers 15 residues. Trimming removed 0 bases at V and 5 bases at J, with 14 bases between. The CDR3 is CASSLVAEHTYGYTF. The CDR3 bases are TGCGCCAGCAGCTTGGTGGCAGAACATACTTATGGCTACACCTTC.

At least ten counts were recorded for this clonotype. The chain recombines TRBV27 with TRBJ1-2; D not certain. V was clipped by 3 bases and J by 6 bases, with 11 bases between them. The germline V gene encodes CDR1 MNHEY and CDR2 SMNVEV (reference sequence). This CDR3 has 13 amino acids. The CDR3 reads CASSLRAFHGYTF. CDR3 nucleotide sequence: TGTGCCAGCAGTTTGCGGGCCTTCCATGGCTACACCTTC.